This T cell receptor (beta chain) was recorded in a study of blood T cell repertoires in COVID-19. Study information: T cells, B-cell-depleted T cells, or PBMCs supplied cDNA or gDNA.

The CDR3 totals 19 residues. Unmatched junction bases numbered 14, after V lost 4 bases and J lost 1 base. CDR1 is SGHNT, CDR2 YYREEE, per germline (reference sequence). In the original processing: Nucleated cell number was recorded as an estimate derived from reference gene primer amplification. The assay was immunoSEQ multiplex PCR, and TCRdb's table has in-frame clones only and misses some. That table gives V, J and clone size, and the DNA gave D and trimming. The sample lists around 380,000 clones, 70% to 85% occurring once. V and J are TRBV5-4 and TRBJ2-3, with 11 bases that match TRBD2. The TCR originated in a human donor with acute or convalescent COVID-19. The donor label of this sample is uncertain. Material: peripheral blood. CDR3 DNA sequence: TGTGCCAGCAGCCCACAACCTCCTAGCGGGGGGCGGGGCACAGATACGCAGTATTTT. This sequence encodes CASSPQPPSGGRGTDTQYF.